The 2 T cell receptor beta chains below come from one sample, sequenced in a study of tumor-infiltrating lymphocytes in glioblastoma multiforme. TCR beta libraries were built from RNA through three nested multiplex PCR rounds using modified ARM-PCR. A single record per CDR3 protein comes from TCRdb applying MiXCR to the multiplex PCR reads. The data show just over 9,000 distinct CDR3 sequences, about 80% seen once. Material for sequencing was brain tumor tissue. All receptors derive from a male donor with glioblastoma.

The chain links TRBV11-2 to TRBJ2-1; D is unresolved. V was trimmed by 0 bases and J by 0 bases, leaving 9 bases between them. Germline CDR1 is SGHAT and CDR2 is FQNNGV. The CDR3 length is 16 residues. The CDR3 loop is CASSLEWVSSYNEQFF. CDR3 in DNA: TGTGCCAGCAGCTTAGAGTGGGTCAGCTCCTACAATGAGCAGTTCTTC.

A remark on this clonotype: The CDR3 carries no conserved terminal phenylalanine or tryptophan, so it likely arises from a read error. This rearrangement joins TRBV6-5 to TRBJ2-3, with a possible D match to TRBD2 (5 bases). The CDR3 runs 11 residues. V lost 7 bases, J lost 7 bases, and 9 bases lay in between. CDR1 is MNHEY and CDR2 is SVGAGI in the germline V gene. The CDR3 sequence is CASTYGNTQYS. CDR3 DNA: TGTGCCAGCACCTACGGGAATACGCAGTATTCC.